Reported below is one T cell receptor beta chain. Its target is unknown. One entry per CDR3 protein, called by TCRdb with MiXCR from the RT-PCR reads. This repertoire shows about 780,000 distinct CDR3 sequences, around a sixth found once; its top ten account for about a tenth. This sample was included in a study of response to subunit inactivated influenza vaccine. Findings and limits, study-wide: Authors suggested each seasonal influenza vaccination recruits few new T cells.

Germline assignment: CDR1 DFQATT and CDR2 SNEGSKA (reference sequence). This CDR3 is 13 amino acids long. V lost 7 bases and J lost 6; bases outside the gene matches: 9. The chain carries TRBV20-1 and TRBJ2-1, with 7 bases aligning to TRBD2. The receptor was isolated from a man aged 50 or older who received an inactivated influenza vaccine. The sequenced sample was PBMCs from blood, obtained more than 4 days after vaccination. CDR3 in amino acids: CSGSGISVNEQFF. CDR3 nucleotide sequence: TGCAGTGGAAGCGGGATTTCCGTCAATGAGCAGTTCTTC.